This T cell receptor (beta chain) is from a study of OX40 agonist ivuxolimab in advanced cancers. Germline V lookup: CDR1 SNHLY, CDR2 FYNNEI. This CDR3 has 15 residues. The V end was cut by 5 bases, the J end by 2 bases, with 14 bases between. Sequencing used immunoSEQ multiplex PCR; TCRdb keeps in-frame clones, though not all of them. The table has over 60,000 clones, 65% to 85% seen once; the top ten hold roughly 1.9%. In its sample, this clone was seen once. The sequence came from an adult with an advanced solid tumor such as melanoma, head and neck, liver or kidney cancer. Sample: CD4+ or CD8+ T cells sorted from blood, taken in a trial of the OX40 agonist ivuxolimab. The chain recombines TRBV2 with TRBJ2-3; D may be TRBD2 (5 bases). The CDR3 DNA sequence: TGTGCCAGCAGTCCCAGAGGAGACTACACAGATACGCAGTATTTT. Its translation is CASSPRGDYTDTQYF.